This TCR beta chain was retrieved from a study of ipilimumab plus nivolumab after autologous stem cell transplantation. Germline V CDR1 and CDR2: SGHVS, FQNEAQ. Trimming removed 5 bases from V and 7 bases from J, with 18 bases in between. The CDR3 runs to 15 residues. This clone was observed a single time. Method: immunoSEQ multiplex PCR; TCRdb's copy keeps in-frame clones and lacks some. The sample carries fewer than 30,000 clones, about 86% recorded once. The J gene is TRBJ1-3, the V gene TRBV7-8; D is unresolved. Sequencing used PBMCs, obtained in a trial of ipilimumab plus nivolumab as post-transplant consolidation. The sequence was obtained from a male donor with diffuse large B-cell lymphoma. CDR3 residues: CASSPREGFGNTIYF. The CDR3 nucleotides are TGTGCCAGCAGCCCTAGAGAGGGTTTCGGGAACACCATATATTTT.